A single sample gave rise to the 25 T cell receptor beta chains below, sequenced in a study of low-dose radiotherapy and immunotherapy resistance in tumors. Covering alpha and beta chains, TRAV- and TRBV-specific primers were used for the first-strand cDNA. PCR amplification of the TCRs was performed with Phusion for approximately 20 PCR cycles, and it relied on a constant-region primer together with a V-primer adapter. Using its own MiXCR run on the reads, TCRdb lists one record per CDR3 protein. The table includes more than 45,000 distinct CDR3 sequences, under 30% detected once. Noted time point: before trial treatment. Material: PBMCs, obtained before treatment. The receptors stem from a male donor with prostate cancer.

For this clonotype: With a far larger clone one base away, a read error is the likely cause. The CDR3 spells CASSPDRGRADEQYF. The CDR3 DNA follows: TGTGCCAGCAGCCCGGACAGGGGGCGGGCGGATGAGCAGTACTTC. V is TRBV5-6 and J is TRBJ2-7, with TRBD1 matching over 11 bases. CDR3 size: 15 residues. With 4 bases clipped from V and 7 bases from J, the junction kept 10 bases outside the gene matches. Germline CDR1 reads SGHDT; CDR2 reads YYEEEE.

This clonotype was seen at least ten times. The chain employs TRBV5-1 and TRBJ1-1, with D unclear. This CDR3 spans 14 amino acids. CDR1 is SGHRS, CDR2 YFSETQ, per germline. The V gene lost 1 base and the J gene lost 0 bases, with 7 bases spanning the gap. This CDR3 is CASSLQTLNTEAFF. The CDR3 DNA reads as TGCGCCAGCAGCTTGCAGACCTTGAACACTGAAGCTTTCTTT.

This clonotype was seen at least ten times. The chain is built from TRBV6-2 or TRBV6-3 and TRBJ2-3, with D maybe TRBD2 (7 bases). V lost 6 bases and J 0 bases, leaving 22 bases between the germline ends. This CDR3 contains 18 residues. Germline-derived CDR1 and CDR2 are MNHEY and SVGEGT. The CDR3 sequence: CASSALPGGGSSTDTQYF. The CDR3 bases are TGTGCCAGCAGCGCTCTCCCTGGCGGGGGCTCTAGCACAGATACGCAGTATTTT.

This clonotype was seen a single time. The V and J genes are TRBV5-6 and TRBJ2-3; 7 positions agree with TRBD2. Germline V gives CDR1 SGHDT, CDR2 YYEEEE. The length of the CDR3 is 16 residues. The junction had 15 bases not matched to a gene; V was cut back by 3 bases and J by 8 bases. CDR3 in amino acids: CASSWNERGATATQYF. CDR3 DNA sequence: TGTGCCAGCAGCTGGAATGAGCGGGGCGCTACCGCTACGCAGTATTTT.

This clonotype was picked up many times. The CDR3 protein is CASSLVLASGELFF. The DNA of the CDR3 is TGTGCCAGCAGCTTAGTGTTAGCATCCGGGGAGCTGTTTTTT. This chain links TRBV7-9 with TRBJ2-2; D gene unclear. The V and J ends lost 1 base and 6 bases respectively, with 9 bases between them. Germline V gene data show CDR1 as SEHNR and CDR2 as FQNEAQ (reference sequence). The CDR3 runs 14 residues.

This clonotype occurred many times. V and J are TRBV28 and TRBJ1-1, with a possible D match to TRBD1 (5 bases). V lost 4 bases, J lost 10 bases, and 16 bases lay in between. The CDR3 has 13 residues. In germline, CDR1 is MDHEN, CDR2 SYDVKM. The CDR3 spells CASSSAMDGGAFF. CDR3 nucleotide sequence: TGTGCCAGCAGTTCAGCCATGGACGGGGGAGCTTTCTTT.

This clonotype was seen repeatedly, ten times or more. The genes are TRBV18 and TRBJ1-2; no definite D call. The CDR3 covers 16 residues. The V end lost 3 bases, the J end lost 6 bases, and 20 bases lay between the germline ends. CDR1 KGHSH and CDR2 LQKENI come from the germline V gene. The CDR3 bases are TGTGCCAGCTCACCTCTTCAGAAAACAGTGGAGGATGGCTACACCTTC. Amino acid sequence: CASSPLQKTVEDGYTF.

This clonotype was seen just once. The rearrangement links TRBV13 to TRBJ2-5; a weak D match, TRBD1 (6 bases). Trimming pared 2 bases from V and 4 bases from J, leaving 11 bases between. Looked up from germline, CDR1 is PRHDT and CDR2 is FYEKMQ (reference sequence). This CDR3 is 14 amino acids long. The CDR3 here is CASSLYTGRETQYF. CDR3 nucleotide sequence: TGTGCCAGCAGCTTATACACAGGGAGAGAGACCCAGTACTTC.

Concerning this clonotype: The CDR3 ends on some other residue instead of the conserved phenylalanine or tryptophan, so this is likely a read error. The chain combines TRBV28 with TRBJ2-3; 10 bases are shared with TRBD2. Germline CDR1 and CDR2: MDHEN and SYDVKM. The CDR3 loop spans 17 amino acids. After removal of 9 bases from V and 7 bases from J, the junction contained 19 bases not matched to a gene. This chain's CDR3 is CASILAGNVHPGNTQYL. The CDR3 coding sequence is TGTGCCAGTATACTAGCGGGAAATGTTCACCCGGGAAATACGCAGTATCTT.

This clonotype was recorded at least ten times. The chain has TRBV20-1 and TRBJ2-1; D gene unclear. The CDR3 loop spans 10 amino acids. Trimming stripped 6 bases from V and 7 bases from J, with 7 bases between. In germline, CDR1 is DFQATT, CDR2 SNEGSKA (reference sequence). The CDR3 DNA reads as TGCAGTGCAGTAGGGAATGAGCAGTTCTTC. Its protein product is CSAVGNEQFF.

This clonotype was counted ten times or more. The V gene is TRBV28, the J gene TRBJ2-3; no firm D call. V lost 7 bases and J 6 bases, leaving 11 bases between the germline ends. Germline V CDR1 and CDR2: MDHEN, SYDVKM. This CDR3 comprises 12 residues. CDR3 coding DNA: TGTGCCAGCACCCCCAACGCGGATACGCAGTATTTT. Encoded protein: CASTPNADTQYF.

This clonotype came up many times. The chain combines TRBV2 with TRBJ2-5, with 10 nucleotides matching TRBD2. The CDR3 runs 14 residues. Germline V lookup: CDR1 SNHLY, CDR2 FYNNEI. With 9 bases clipped from V and 5 bases from J, the junction kept 9 bases outside the gene matches. CDR3 sequence reads: CASGGLAAVETQYF. The CDR3 DNA reads TGTGCCAGTGGCGGACTAGCGGCTGTGGAGACCCAGTACTTC.

This clonotype was picked up many times. The rearrangement links TRBV6-5 to TRBJ2-1; maybe TRBD1 (5 bases). This CDR3 has 17 amino acids. CDR1 is MNHEY and CDR2 is SVGAGI in the germline V gene. The V gene lost 7 bases and the J gene lost 1 base, with 20 bases spanning the gap. CDR3 sequence: CASIRPGNIRSYNEQFF. The CDR3 DNA reads TGTGCCAGCATCCGGCCAGGGAACATCAGATCCTACAATGAGCAGTTCTTC.

This clonotype was picked up many times. V and J are TRBV14 and TRBJ2-3; TRBD1 aligns across 9 bases. With V trimmed by 0 bases and J by 4 bases, 8 bases remained unmatched. Germline-derived CDR1 and CDR2 are SGHDN and FVKESK. The CDR3 has 17 amino acids. CDR3 in DNA: TGTGCCAGCAGCCAAGATACCGGGACAGGGATGGCAGATACGCAGTATTTT. This codes for CASSQDTGTGMADTQYF.

This clonotype occurred many times. The CDR3: CSARDAVSAGSDQPQHF. The CDR3 DNA sequence: TGCAGTGCTAGAGACGCCGTATCAGCAGGGAGCGATCAGCCCCAGCATTTT. This chain connects TRBV20-1 to TRBJ1-5; tentatively, D is TRBD1 (5 bases). Trimming left V 0 bases short and J 5 bases short, with 20 bases between. Germline V CDR1 and CDR2: DFQATT, SNEGSKA (reference sequence). The CDR3 consists of 17 residues.

In the case of this clonotype: The likely explanation is a read error, given a far larger clone one base away. This chain connects TRBV6-1 to TRBJ1-1; D is uncertain. Germline CDR1 is MNHNS and CDR2 is SASEGT. V was shortened by 5 bases and J by 4 bases, with 20 bases between the two germline ends. The length of the CDR3 is 16 residues. CDR3 sequence reads: CASSFDPLGVSTEAFF. The DNA of the CDR3 is TGTGCCAGCAGTTTCGATCCCCTGGGAGTCAGCACTGAAGCTTTCTTT.

This clonotype has a count of ten or more. At one of its ends the junction is not consistent with the germline gene, which may arise from a read error. The chain combines TRBV3-1 with TRBJ1-4; weak D call: TRBD1 (6 bases). Germline lookup yields CDR1 LGHDT and CDR2 YNNKEL (reference sequence). The CDR3 is made up of 12 amino acids. The CDR3 loop is CASSQEGGTLNF. CDR3 bases: TGTGCCAGCAGCCAAGAGGGCGGGACACTCAATTTT.

This clonotype was seen ten or more times. V gene TRBV6-2 or TRBV6-3 combines with J gene TRBJ2-7; possibly TRBD1 for D (5 bases). This CDR3 spans 12 amino acids. Trimming stripped 8 bases from V and 5 bases from J, with 13 bases between. Germline V gene data show CDR1 as MNHEY and CDR2 as SVGEGT. In DNA form, the CDR3 reads TGTGCCAGCTCCTCCGAAGGGGACGAGCAGTACTTC. It specifies CASSSEGDEQYF.

Many counts were recorded for this clonotype. This chain's CDR3 is CSAMGGGEQYF. Here the CDR3 DNA reads TGCAGTGCTATGGGAGGAGGCGAGCAGTACTTC. This rearrangement joins TRBV20-1 to TRBJ2-7, with D maybe TRBD2 (6 bases). Per the germline V gene, CDR1 is DFQATT and CDR2 is SNEGSKA (reference sequence). CDR3 size: 11 residues. Deletions cut 4 bases from V and 6 bases from J, with 10 bases between.

This clonotype turned up a few times. The chain links TRBV19 to TRBJ1-1; D gene ambiguous. The germline V gene encodes CDR1 LNHDA and CDR2 SQIVND (reference sequence). V lost 3 bases and J 11 bases, leaving 16 bases between the germline ends. This CDR3 has 13 amino acids. The CDR3 sequence is CASSMSSPIGAFF. CDR3 coding DNA: TGTGCCAGTAGTATGTCGTCTCCTATCGGGGCTTTCTTT.

This clonotype was counted once. The V gene is TRBV4-3, the J gene TRBJ2-1, with D perhaps given as TRBD1 or TRBD2 (5 bases each). This CDR3 comprises 14 residues. The V gene's germline CDR1 is LGHNA and CDR2 YSLEER. V was clipped by 1 base and J by 6 bases, with 10 bases between them. The chain's CDR3 is CASSQVGVGNEQFF. The DNA for the CDR3 is TGCGCCAGCAGCCAAGTGGGGGTCGGCAATGAGCAGTTCTTC.

In the case of this clonotype: A far larger clone is one base from this, pointing to a likely read error. J is TRBJ2-7 and V is TRBV6-1; 7 nucleotides match TRBD1. With 5 bases clipped from V and 6 bases from J, the junction kept 4 bases outside the gene matches. This CDR3 region has 12 residues. Germline V gives CDR1 MNHNS, CDR2 SASEGT. The CDR3 reads CASSHRGGEQYF. CDR3 bases: TGTGCCAGCAGTCACAGGGGCGGCGAGCAGTACTTC.

This clonotype was found many times. The chain joins TRBV27 to TRBJ1-1, with 7 nucleotides matching TRBD1. This CDR3 comprises 13 residues. Unmatched junction bases numbered 5, after V lost 4 bases and J lost 6 bases. CDR1 MNHEY and CDR2 SMNVEV come from the germline V gene (reference sequence). Written as DNA, the CDR3 is TGTGCCAGCAGTTCGACAGGGACCGCTGAAGCTTTCTTT. Translating it yields CASSSTGTAEAFF.

This clonotype showed up just a few times. The J gene is TRBJ2-2, the V gene TRBV6-6; D not certain. The length of the CDR3 is 12 residues. Germline assignment: CDR1 MNHNY and CDR2 SVGAGI (reference sequence). Trimming took off 4 bases at V and 7 bases at J, with 7 bases between the two ends. In nucleotides, the CDR3 is TGTGCCAGCAGTTCCCTGTTCGGGGAGCTGTTTTTT. This gives the protein CASSSLFGELFF.

The chain uses TRBV4-2 and TRBJ2-5; D possibly corresponds to TRBD2 (6 bases). V was trimmed by 0 bases and J by 4 bases, leaving 21 bases between them. The CDR3 length is 18 residues. CDR1 LGHNA and CDR2 YNFKEQ come from the germline V gene. The CDR3 loop reads CASSQDEALRPGGETQYF. CDR3 in DNA: TGTGCCAGCAGCCAAGATGAAGCGCTCCGCCCCGGGGGAGAGACCCAGTACTTC.